The TCR beta chain under discussion was sequenced for a study of beta chain features in type 1 diabetes. General study findings and limits: Fewer junction insertions and more nucleotide deletions appeared in type 1 diabetes patients. Short templates might get an advantage during PCR, and this would be equal in patients and controls.

The CDR3 length is 16 residues. With V trimmed by 5 bases and J by 6 bases, 7 bases remained unmatched. Germline values: CDR1 LGHNA, CDR2 YSLEER. Investigators reverse transcribed all isolated RNA, so they sequenced expressed TCRB transcripts. TCRdb's copy holds only in-frame clones and misses some; the assay was immunoSEQ multiplex PCR. The data contain about 240,000 clones, roughly 30% of them singletons. There are a few counts of this clone. Its target is unknown. There was one heparinised blood draw per donor, averaging around 0.11 L. Sorted populations all had greater than 95% purity. The chain employs TRBV4-3 and TRBJ2-2, with 12 bases aligning to TRBD2. Input material: central memory CD4+ T cells from blood. The TCR sequence derives from a man younger than 45 in good health. Here the CDR3 reads CASSATSGGYAGELFF. In DNA form, the CDR3 reads TGCGCCAGCAGCGCGACTAGCGGGGGATATGCCGGGGAGCTGTTTTTT.